This entry lists 32 T cell receptor beta chains sequenced from one sample in a study of long-term antiretroviral therapy in people with HIV. With survey level as its setting, the immunoSEQ assay was v3.0. Using immunoSEQ multiplex PCR, the repertoire was profiled, and TCRdb retains in-frame clones only, with some absent. The sample contains about 44,000 clones, about 95% of which appear only once. This specimen consisted of unsorted PBMCs, obtained 3.7 years after starting antiretroviral therapy. These receptors all come from a woman aged 50 to 60 with HIV.

The rearrangement uses TRBV7-3 and TRBJ2-5; the match to TRBD2 covers 11 bases. The V and J ends lost 5 bases and 4 bases, in that order; junction bases with no gene match: 6. The CDR3 spans 15 residues. In germline, CDR1 is SGHTA, CDR2 FQGTGA. The CDR3 here is CASSRLAGGRETQYF. In nucleotides, the CDR3 is TGTGCCAGCAGCCGTCTAGCGGGGGGCCGAGAGACCCAGTACTTC.

A single count supports this clone. This chain joins TRBV27 and TRBJ2-7; no firm D call. The CDR3 extends over 15 amino acids. Deletions cut 3 bases from V and 4 bases from J, with 16 bases between. Germline CDR1 reads MNHEY; CDR2 reads SMNVEV (reference sequence). CDR3 loop: CASSFGRPRGYEQYF. CDR3 sequence (DNA): TGTGCCAGCAGTTTCGGCAGGCCCAGAGGTTACGAGCAGTACTTC.

The chain uses TRBV11-2 and TRBJ2-5; D is tentatively TRBD1 or TRBD2 (6 bases each). Trimming left V 4 bases short and J 1 base short, with 16 bases between. CDR3 length: 16 residues. Germline CDR1 and CDR2: SGHAT and FQNNGV. DNA for the CDR3: TGTGCCAGCAGCTGGGGGGCAGGGAGCATCCAAGAGACCCAGTACTTC. Its translation: CASSWGAGSIQETQYF.

On this clone: Other DNA sequences from this sample encode an identical CDR3 as well. The chain is built from TRBV6-6 and TRBJ2-1; no definite D call. V was pared by 6 bases and J by 2 bases, with 5 bases between. The germline gives CDR1 MNHNY, CDR2 SVGAGI (reference sequence). The CDR3 has 12 residues. This chain's CDR3 is CASSRPYNEQFF. CDR3 DNA sequence: TGTGCCAGCAGCCGCCCCTACAATGAGCAGTTCTTC.

CDR3: CASSLAGTPGAFF. In nucleotides, the CDR3 is TGTGCCAGCAGCTTAGCAGGGACCCCTGGAGCTTTCTTT. This rearrangement joins TRBV11-2 to TRBJ1-1; possible D gene TRBD1, 5 bases. Deletions cut 1 base from V and 10 bases from J, with 13 bases between. The length of the CDR3 is 13 residues. Germline CDR1 reads SGHAT; CDR2 reads FQNNGV.

The CDR3 region is CASSPDDGANYGYTF. CDR3 coding DNA: TGTGCCAGCAGTCCTGACGACGGAGCTAACTATGGCTACACCTTC. V is TRBV6-4 and J is TRBJ1-2; D ambiguous. Germline loops: CDR1 MRHNA, CDR2 SNTAGT. Between the trimmed V and J ends, which lost 5 bases and 0 bases, there was a span of 13 bases. The CDR3 consists of 15 residues.

The J gene is TRBJ1-6, the V gene TRBV30; 7 bases line up with TRBD1. The trim removed 3 bases at V and 0 bases at J, leaving 8 bases unmatched. This CDR3 contains 17 residues. Per the germline V gene, CDR1 is GTSNPN and CDR2 is SVGIG (reference sequence). CDR3 region: CAWSPPDRSSYNSPLHF. CDR3 in DNA: TGTGCCTGGAGCCCCCCGGACAGGAGCTCCTATAATTCACCCCTCCACTTT.

The chain couples TRBV7-9 to TRBJ1-2; 9 bases agree with TRBD1. The CDR3 totals 13 residues. The V and J ends lost 5 bases and 9 bases, in that order; junction bases with no gene match: 7. The germline gives CDR1 SEHNR, CDR2 FQNEAQ (reference sequence). The CDR3 DNA reads as TGTGCCAGCAGCGAGGGACAGGGTTACAGCTACACCTTC. Translation gives CASSEGQGYSYTF. The entire variable domain, with the rest obtained from reference TRBV7-9 and TRBJ1-2, is as follows: DTGVSQNPRHKITKRGQNVTFRCDPISEHNRLYWYRQTLGQGPEFLTYFQNEAQLEKSRLLSDRFSAERPKGSFSTLEIQRTEQGDSAMYLCASSEGQGYSYTFGSGTRLTVV.

This chain uses TRBV30 with TRBJ1-6; 8 nucleotides match TRBD1. This CDR3 has 15 residues. V gave up 3 bases and J gave up 2 bases; unmatched junction bases: 3. Germline-derived CDR1 and CDR2 are GTSNPN and SVGIG (reference sequence). The CDR3 DNA is TGTGCCTGGAGGGACAGGGACGCCTATAATTCACCCCTCCACTTT. Protein sequence: CAWRDRDAYNSPLHF.

The chain is built from TRBV27 and TRBJ2-2; perhaps TRBD2 as D (7 bases). Trimming shortened V by 4 bases and J by 5 bases, and 11 bases separated the two germline ends. The CDR3 has 14 residues. Germline V gene data show CDR1 as MNHEY and CDR2 as SMNVEV (reference sequence). The CDR3 DNA reads as TGTGCCAGCAGTTGGGGGGGCAGGACCGGGGAGCTGTTTTTT. This gives the protein CASSWGGRTGELFF.

V and J are TRBV12-5 and TRBJ2-2; D unclear. Germline-derived CDR1 and CDR2 are LGHNT and FRNRAP. Trimming took 2 bases from V and 8 from J, leaving 3 bases between them. The CDR3 runs to 11 residues. CDR3 residues: CASGLNGELFF. The CDR3 DNA sequence: TGTGCTAGTGGTTTGAATGGGGAGCTGTTTTTT.

CDR3 in amino acids: CSVQGAGRGYTF. CDR3 nucleotide sequence: TGCAGCGTCCAGGGGGCTGGAAGAGGCTACACCTTC. V and J are TRBV29-1 and TRBJ1-2; TRBD1 matches at 8 bases. The J segment lost 8 bases and the V segment lost 6 bases, leaving 8 bases of the junction unmatched. This CDR3 spans 12 amino acids. CDR1 is SQVTM and CDR2 is ANQGSEA in the germline V gene.

The J gene is TRBJ2-3, the V gene TRBV5-1; 7 bases agree with TRBD2. Looked up from germline, CDR1 is SGHRS and CDR2 is YFSETQ. V lost 0 bases to trimming and J lost 4 bases; unmatched junction nucleotides: 8. The CDR3 has 16 residues. The chain's CDR3 is CASSLEGLAAPDTQYF. In DNA form, the CDR3 reads TGCGCCAGCAGCTTGGAAGGTCTAGCGGCGCCAGATACGCAGTATTTT.

Here the CDR3 DNA reads TGTGCCAGCAGCCCTGTCCGCGGGGCTTACGAGCAGTACTTC. This codes for CASSPVRGAYEQYF. The chain links TRBV7-6 to TRBJ2-7; a weak D match, TRBD2 (6 bases). CDR1 SGHVS and CDR2 FNYEAQ come from the germline V gene. The germline V and J ends were trimmed by 5 bases and 4 bases, with 15 bases remaining between them. The CDR3 has 14 amino acids.

This clone was seen once. The chain recombines TRBV9 with TRBJ2-5, with 15 bases lining up with TRBD2. V lost 2 bases to trimming and J lost 2 bases; unmatched junction nucleotides: 4. The CDR3 has 17 residues. In germline, CDR1 is SGDLS, CDR2 YYNGEE. DNA of the CDR3: TGTGCCAGCAGCGTTCTAGGACTAGCGGGGGGGCAAGAGACCCAGTACTTC. It specifies CASSVLGLAGGQETQYF.

The V call is TRBV27, the J call TRBJ2-2, with D possibly TRBD1 on 5 matching bases. Germline values: CDR1 MNHEY, CDR2 SMNVEV (reference sequence). The CDR3 runs to 17 residues. The V end lost 5 bases, the J end lost 2 bases, and 18 bases lay between the germline ends. CDR3 bases: TGTGCCAGCAGTGGGGTCCAGGGTGGAGTCAACACCGGGGAGCTGTTTTTT. It translates to CASSGVQGGVNTGELFF.

The CDR3 loop is CAWSDTNTEAFF. The CDR3 nucleotides are TGTGCCTGGAGTGACACGAACACTGAAGCTTTCTTT. The V call is TRBV30, the J call TRBJ1-1, with D unclear. The CDR3 loop spans 12 amino acids. The V end lost 1 base, the J end lost 1 base, and 4 bases lay between the germline ends. The germline CDR1 and CDR2 sequences are GTSNPN and SVGIG (reference sequence). Looking up the rest from reference TRBV30 and TRBJ1-1 gives the full variable domain: SQTIHQWPATLVQPVGSPLSLECTVEGTSNPNLYWYRQAAGRGLQLLFYSVGIGQISSEVPQNLSASRPQDRQFILSSKKLLLSDSGFYLCAWSDTNTEAFFGQGTRLTVV.

The J gene is TRBJ2-1, the V gene TRBV7-2; the D gene is possibly TRBD2 (5 bases). The V end was cut by 1 base, the J end by 0 bases, with 7 bases between. CDR3 length: 15 amino acids. Germline V gene data show CDR1 as SGHTA and CDR2 as FQGNSA. The CDR3 nucleotides read TGTGCCAGCAGCTTAGTACTAGGCTCCTACAATGAGCAGTTCTTC. Translation: CASSLVLGSYNEQFF.

The V gene is TRBV19, the J gene TRBJ1-2; no firm D call. The CDR3 is 14 amino acids. Per germline, CDR1 LNHDA and CDR2 SQIVND (reference sequence). V lost 1 base and J 7 bases, leaving 13 bases between the germline ends. DNA for the CDR3: TGTGCCAGTAGTATAGGTCTTCCGACCAGTGGCTACACCTTC. Its protein product is CASSIGLPTSGYTF.

CDR3 protein: CASSLGYGGTDTQYF. For the CDR3, the DNA is TGTGCCAGCAGCTTAGGATATGGGGGTACAGATACGCAGTATTTT. This rearrangement joins TRBV7-3 to TRBJ2-3, with D perhaps TRBD1 or TRBD2 (5 bases each). There are 15 residues in the CDR3. Between the trimmed V and J ends, which lost 2 bases and 3 bases, there was a span of 12 bases. The V gene's germline CDR1 is SGHTA and CDR2 FQGTGA.

The chain has TRBV30 and TRBJ1-4; no reliable D call. The germline V gene encodes CDR1 GTSNPN and CDR2 SVGIG (reference sequence). The CDR3 is 12 amino acids. V was cut by 0 bases and J by 10 bases, with 9 bases left in between. The CDR3 DNA sequence: TGTGCCTGGAGTGTGGGGTGGGGAAAACTGTTTTTT. Translation: CAWSVGWGKLFF.

The genes are TRBV19 and TRBJ1-1; D is undetermined. Germline V gene sequence: CDR1 LNHDA, CDR2 SQIVND (reference sequence). The V end was cut by 6 bases, the J end by 1 base, with 9 bases between. The CDR3 has 13 amino acids. The CDR3 here is CASRKGWNTEAFF. CDR3 sequence (DNA): TGTGCCAGTAGAAAGGGCTGGAACACTGAAGCTTTCTTT.

This clone occurred once. The chain couples TRBV6-1 to TRBJ1-5; D ambiguous. With 5 bases removed from V and 6 bases from J, the gap between germline ends came to 11 bases. Looked up from germline, CDR1 is MNHNS and CDR2 is SASEGT. CDR3 length: 13 residues. CDR3 protein: CASSSIGFQPQHF. CDR3 in DNA: TGTGCCAGCAGTTCTATAGGTTTTCAGCCCCAGCATTTT.

CDR3 nucleotides: TGTGCTTCACAGGGGGCGAACACTGAAGCTTTCTTT. Its translation is CASQGANTEAFF. J is TRBJ1-1 and V is TRBV19; 9 nucleotides match TRBD1. This CDR3 has 12 residues. Germline CDR1 reads LNHDA; CDR2 reads SQIVND (reference sequence).

V and J are TRBV6-5 and TRBJ2-6; D perhaps matches TRBD2 (6 bases). CDR3 length: 15 amino acids. With 5 bases removed from V and 1 base from J, the gap between germline ends came to 9 bases. The germline V gene has CDR1 MNHEY and CDR2 SVGAGI. CDR3 residues: CASSGGFSGANVLTF. The DNA for the CDR3 is TGTGCCAGCAGTGGAGGGTTTTCTGGGGCCAACGTCCTGACTTTC.

The chain uses TRBV5-1 and TRBJ1-1, with 7 nucleotides matching TRBD1. V lost 7 bases, J lost 7 bases, and 10 bases stayed unmatched. The CDR3 is 13 amino acids. Looked up from germline, CDR1 is SGHRS and CDR2 is YFSETQ. The chain's CDR3 is CASRLTGTLEAFF. The CDR3 DNA is TGCGCCAGCCGATTGACAGGGACCCTTGAAGCTTTCTTT.

The V and J genes are TRBV6-4 and TRBJ1-6; TRBD1 might be the D (5 bases). The CDR3 is made up of 17 amino acids. The germline CDR1 and CDR2 sequences are MRHNA and SNTAGT. Trimming took off 9 bases at V and 0 bases at J, with 18 bases between the two ends. The CDR3 bases are TGTGCCAGGGACCCTGCGGGGGAGAGCTCCTATAATTCACCCCTCCACTTT. This gives the protein CARDPAGESSYNSPLHF.

The count of this clone is one. The V and J genes are TRBV11-2 and TRBJ2-2; tentative D call: TRBD1 (6 bases). Germline V gene sequence: CDR1 SGHAT, CDR2 FQNNGV. Trimming took 3 bases from V and 1 from J, leaving 6 bases between them. The CDR3 sequence is 14 residues long. The CDR3 region is CASSLDRNTGELFF. CDR3 nucleotides: TGTGCCAGCAGCTTGGACAGGAACACCGGGGAGCTGTTTTTT.

This chain joins TRBV5-3 and TRBJ1-1; 7 bases agree with TRBD1. TRBV5-3 is an ORF for which the function is uncertain. This CDR3 has 17 amino acids. The V and J ends lost 4 bases and 4 bases, in that order; junction bases with no gene match: 16. The CDR3 bases are TGTGCCAGAAGCCCCGCGGGACAGTACCTGGGTGGCACTGAAGCTTTCTTT. Protein: CARSPAGQYLGGTEAFF.

The V call is TRBV4-1, the J call TRBJ2-7, with D possibly being TRBD1 (6 bases). The CDR3 length is 14 residues. Germline lookup yields CDR1 MGHRA and CDR2 YSYEKL. With 6 bases removed from V and 5 bases from J, the gap between germline ends came to 17 bases. The DNA of the CDR3 is TGCGCCAGCAGGGGGGACATGCTGACGGACGAGCAGTACTTC. Amino acid sequence: CASRGDMLTDEQYF.

The chain couples TRBV15 to TRBJ1-6, with 7 bases aligning to TRBD1. The germline CDR1 and CDR2 sequences are LNHNV and YYDKDF (reference sequence). This CDR3 comprises 15 residues. V was clipped by 0 bases and J by 8 bases; unmatched bases: 4. The CDR3 spells CATSRDRQGYSPLHF. The CDR3, as DNA: TGTGCCACCAGCAGAGATCGACAGGGCTATTCACCCCTCCACTTT.

The V call is TRBV5-1, the J call TRBJ2-5; a possible D gene is TRBD2 (7 bases). The CDR3 is 16 amino acids. Germline V CDR1 and CDR2: SGHRS, YFSETQ. Trimming cost V 0 bases and J 5 bases, with 17 bases left between them. This CDR3 is CASSLAGGRRGETQYF. For the CDR3, the DNA is TGCGCCAGCAGCTTGGCCGGGGGGCGAAGAGGGGAGACCCAGTACTTC.